What follows is one T cell receptor beta chain and its context. The data were taken from a study of T cells in tumors after PD-1 blockade. Study as a whole: Prior checkpoint blockade, systemic immunosuppressant use, or anti-cancer therapy within 4 weeks excluded patients. Daily vismodegib 150 mg continued in a subset of anti-PD-1-treated patients.

Template: tumor biopsy or peripheral blood genomic DNA, about 616-6,004 ng per sample. This CDR3 has 14 residues. Per germline, CDR1 SGHTA and CDR2 FQGNSA. Trimming cost V 4 bases and J 4 bases; bases outside gene matches: 3. Sequencing was performed with immunoSEQ multiplex PCR; in TCRdb, only in-frame clones are kept and a portion is missing. In the table there are roughly 59,000 clones, around 80% of which are singletons. The specimen was PBMCs, collected before anti-PD-1 treatment. The gene calls are TRBV7-2 and TRBJ1-1, with 10 positions matching TRBD1. The clonotype was recovered from a human donor with basal cell carcinoma. For the CDR3, the DNA is TGTGCCAGCAGCTCGAGGACAGGGGGCACTGAAGCTTTCTTT. This encodes CASSSRTGGTEAFF.